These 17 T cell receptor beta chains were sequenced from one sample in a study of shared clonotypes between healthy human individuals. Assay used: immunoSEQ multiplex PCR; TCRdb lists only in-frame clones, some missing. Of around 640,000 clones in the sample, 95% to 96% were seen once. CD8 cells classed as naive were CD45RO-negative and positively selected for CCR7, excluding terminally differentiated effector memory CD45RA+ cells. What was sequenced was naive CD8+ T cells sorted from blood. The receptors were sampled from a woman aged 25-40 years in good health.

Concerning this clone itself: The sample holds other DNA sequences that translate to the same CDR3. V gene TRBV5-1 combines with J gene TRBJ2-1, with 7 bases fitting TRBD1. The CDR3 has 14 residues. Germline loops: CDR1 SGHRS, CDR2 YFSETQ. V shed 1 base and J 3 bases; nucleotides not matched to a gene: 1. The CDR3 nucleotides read TGCGCCAGCAGCTTGTGGGACAGCTACAATGAGCAGTTCTTC. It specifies CASSLWDSYNEQFF.

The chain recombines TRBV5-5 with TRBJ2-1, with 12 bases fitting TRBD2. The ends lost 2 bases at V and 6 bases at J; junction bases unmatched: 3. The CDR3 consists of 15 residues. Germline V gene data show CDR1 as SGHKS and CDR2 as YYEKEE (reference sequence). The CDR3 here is CASSFGLAGSNEQFF. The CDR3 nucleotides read TGTGCCAGCAGCTTCGGACTAGCGGGAAGCAATGAGCAGTTCTTC. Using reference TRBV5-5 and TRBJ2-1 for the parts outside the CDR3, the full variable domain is DAGVTQSPTHLIKTRGQQVTLRCSPISGHKSVSWYQQVLGQGPQFIFQYYEKEERGRGNFPDRFSARQFPNYSSELNVNALLLGDSALYLCASSFGLAGSNEQFFGPGTRLTVL.

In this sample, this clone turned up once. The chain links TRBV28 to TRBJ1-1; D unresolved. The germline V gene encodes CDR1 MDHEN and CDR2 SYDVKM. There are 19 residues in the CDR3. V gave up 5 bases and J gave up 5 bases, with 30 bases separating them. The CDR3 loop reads CASSLPTIDRNKDGTEAFF. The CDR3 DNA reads TGTGCCAGCAGTCTCCCGACAATAGACCGAAACAAGGATGGTACTGAAGCTTTCTTT.

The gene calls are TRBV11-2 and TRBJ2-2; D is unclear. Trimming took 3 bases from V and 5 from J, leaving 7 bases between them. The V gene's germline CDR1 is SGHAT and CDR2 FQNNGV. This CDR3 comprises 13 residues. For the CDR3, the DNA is TGTGCCAGCAGCTTTTCAAAAACCGGGGAGCTGTTTTTT. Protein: CASSFSKTGELFF.

The CDR3 is CASSAGLWEETQYF. CDR3 DNA: TGTGCCAGCAGTGCCGGTTTATGGGAAGAGACCCAGTACTTC. V and J are TRBV2 and TRBJ2-5, with D unclear. Germline V CDR1 and CDR2: SNHLY, FYNNEI. Trimming removed 4 bases at V and 3 bases at J, with 12 bases between. This CDR3 spans 14 amino acids.

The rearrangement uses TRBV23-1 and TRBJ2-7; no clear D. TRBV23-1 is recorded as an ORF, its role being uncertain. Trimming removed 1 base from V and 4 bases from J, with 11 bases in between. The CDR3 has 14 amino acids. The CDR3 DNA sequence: TGCGCCAGCAGTCAATTGCCCCTCGGGTACGAGCAGTACTTC. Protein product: CASSQLPLGYEQYF.

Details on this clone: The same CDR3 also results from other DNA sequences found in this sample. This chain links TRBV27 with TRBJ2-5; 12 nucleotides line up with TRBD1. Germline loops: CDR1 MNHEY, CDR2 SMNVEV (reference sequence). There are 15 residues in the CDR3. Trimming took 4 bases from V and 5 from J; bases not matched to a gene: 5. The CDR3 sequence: CASSSGTGGRETQYF. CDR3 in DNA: TGTGCCAGCAGTTCCGGGACAGGGGGCCGGGAGACCCAGTACTTC.

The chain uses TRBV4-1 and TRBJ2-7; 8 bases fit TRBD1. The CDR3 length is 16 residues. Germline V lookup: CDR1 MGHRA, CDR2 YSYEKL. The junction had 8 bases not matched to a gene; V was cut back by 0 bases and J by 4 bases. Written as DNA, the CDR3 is TGCGCCAGCAGCCAAGAGACCGGACAGGGATGGTACGAGCAGTACTTC. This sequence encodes CASSQETGQGWYEQYF.

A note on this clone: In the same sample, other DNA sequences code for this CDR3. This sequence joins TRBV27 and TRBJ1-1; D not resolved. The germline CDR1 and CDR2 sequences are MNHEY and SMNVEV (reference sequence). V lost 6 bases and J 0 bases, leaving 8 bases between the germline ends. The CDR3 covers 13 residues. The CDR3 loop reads CASSLSMNTEAFF. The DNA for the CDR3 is TGTGCCAGCAGCCTTAGCATGAACACTGAAGCTTTCTTT.

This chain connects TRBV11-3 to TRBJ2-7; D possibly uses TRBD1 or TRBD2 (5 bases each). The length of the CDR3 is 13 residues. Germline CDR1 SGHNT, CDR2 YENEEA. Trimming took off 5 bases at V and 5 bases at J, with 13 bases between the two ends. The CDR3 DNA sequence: TGTGCCAGCAGCCTCGGGACCGGGCACGAGCAGTACTTC. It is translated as CASSLGTGHEQYF. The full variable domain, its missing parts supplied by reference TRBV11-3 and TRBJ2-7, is EAGVVQSPRYKIIEKKQPVAFWCNPISGHNTLYWYLQNLGQGPELLIRYENEEAVDDSQLPKDRFSAERLKGVDSTLKIQPAELGDSAVYLCASSLGTGHEQYFGPGTRLTVT.

The CDR3 protein is CASRRRTGVKNIQYF. The CDR3 DNA is TGTGCCAGCAGGCGCCGGACAGGGGTCAAAAACATTCAGTACTTC. The genes are TRBV2 and TRBJ2-4, with 9 bases aligning to TRBD1. The V gene's germline CDR1 is SNHLY and CDR2 FYNNEI. J lost 3 bases, V lost 6 bases, and 6 bases had no gene match. The CDR3 spans 15 residues.

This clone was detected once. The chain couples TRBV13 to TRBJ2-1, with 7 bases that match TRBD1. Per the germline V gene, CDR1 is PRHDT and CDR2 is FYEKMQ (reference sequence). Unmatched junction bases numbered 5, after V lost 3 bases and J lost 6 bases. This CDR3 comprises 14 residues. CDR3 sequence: CASSLVTGLNEQFF. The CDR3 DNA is TGTGCCAGCAGCTTGGTGACAGGGCTCAATGAGCAGTTCTTC. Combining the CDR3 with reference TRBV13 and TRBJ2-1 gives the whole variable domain AAGVIQSPRHLIKEKRETATLKCYPIPRHDTVYWYQQGPGQDPQFLISFYEKMQSDKGSIPDRFSAQQFSDYHSELNMSSLELGDSALYFCASSLVTGLNEQFFGPGTRLTVL.

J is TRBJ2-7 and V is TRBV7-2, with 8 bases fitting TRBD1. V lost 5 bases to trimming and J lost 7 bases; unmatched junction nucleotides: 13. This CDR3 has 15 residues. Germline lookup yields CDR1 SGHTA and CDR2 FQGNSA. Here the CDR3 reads CASSPLRQGTEEQYF. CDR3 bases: TGTGCCAGCAGCCCCCTTCGACAGGGGACTGAGGAGCAGTACTTC.

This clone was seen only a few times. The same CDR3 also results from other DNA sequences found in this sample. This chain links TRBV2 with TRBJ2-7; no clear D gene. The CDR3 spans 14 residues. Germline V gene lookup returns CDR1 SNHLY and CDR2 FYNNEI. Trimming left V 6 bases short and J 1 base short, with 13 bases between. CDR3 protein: CASSDPGQSYEQYF. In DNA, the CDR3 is TGTGCCAGCAGCGACCCCGGGCAGTCCTACGAGCAGTACTTC.

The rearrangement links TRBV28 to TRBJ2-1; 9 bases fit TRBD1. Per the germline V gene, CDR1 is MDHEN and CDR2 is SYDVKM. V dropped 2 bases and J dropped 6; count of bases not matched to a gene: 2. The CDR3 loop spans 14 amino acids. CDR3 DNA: TGTGCCAGCAGTTTAGGGACAGGGATCAATGAGCAGTTCTTC. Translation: CASSLGTGINEQFF.

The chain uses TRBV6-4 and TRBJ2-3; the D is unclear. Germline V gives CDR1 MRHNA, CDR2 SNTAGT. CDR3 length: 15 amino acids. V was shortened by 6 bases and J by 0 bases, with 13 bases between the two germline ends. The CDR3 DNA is TGTGCCAGCAGCCAACAGCACCTTAGCACAGATACGCAGTATTTT. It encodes CASSQQHLSTDTQYF.

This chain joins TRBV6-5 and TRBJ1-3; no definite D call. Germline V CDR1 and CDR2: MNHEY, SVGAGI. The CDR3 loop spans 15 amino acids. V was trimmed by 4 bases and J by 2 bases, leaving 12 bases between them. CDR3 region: CASSWALWPGNTIYF. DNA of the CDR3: TGTGCCAGCAGTTGGGCGCTTTGGCCTGGAAACACCATATATTTT.